The sequence of this T cell receptor beta chain was determined in a study of T-cell memory formation after mild COVID-19. Study observations and caveats: Day 15 to 85 contractors were CD4/CD8 balanced; later expanders leaned CD4+.

This CDR3 contains 14 residues. Germline V CDR1 and CDR2: SGHNT, YENEEA. This clonotype occurred once. What it recognizes is unknown. The junction departs from the called germline gene at one end, perhaps through a read error. In TCRdb, the 5' RACE reads were re-called with MiXCR into one record per CDR3 protein. The table lists fewer than 250,000 distinct CDR3 sequences, over 9.5% of them singletons. The V and J genes are TRBV11-3 and TRBJ2-1, with a weak D call TRBD1 (5 bases). The sequenced sample was PBMCs or a T cell subset sorted from them (not recorded which). The clonotype comes from a man between 18 and 29 years old who had mild COVID-19 (a few samples of this study predate the infection). Cell type and time point are not known. CDR3 region: CDSSLGYRTNEQFF. In DNA form, the CDR3 reads TGTGACAGCAGCTTAGGATATCGGACAAATGAGCAGTTCTTC.